Below, one T cell receptor (beta chain) is given with its context. TCRdb keeps only in-frame clones here, not all; method: immunoSEQ multiplex PCR. Seen here are 56,000 or so clones, less than 95% observed once, and the top ten hold 2.2%. The ends were cut back, 10 bases at V and 5 bases at J, with 15 bases in the middle. CDR3 length: 13 residues. Germline assignment: CDR1 SGDLS and CDR2 YYNGEE. This sample is drawn from a study of T cell changes during pregnancy in multiple sclerosis. The source material was peripheral blood, sampled in the first trimester of pregnancy. The clonotype was recovered from a female donor in good health, enrolled as a control in a pregnancy study. J is TRBJ2-2 and V is TRBV9; no clear D gene. Written as DNA, the CDR3 is TGTGCCGCCGGAGCTACCTCGACCGGGGAGCTGTTTTTT. It translates to CAAGATSTGELFF.